The TCR beta chain described here comes from a study of T cells in localized non-small cell lung cancer. Only in-frame clones appear in the TCRdb table, and some are missing; sequencing was by immunoSEQ multiplex PCR. The table lists about 20,000 clones, around 87% of them singletons, with 9% to 15% in the top ten. CDR1 and CDR2 from the germline V gene are SQVTM and ANQGSEA. This CDR3 comprises 13 residues. Trimming stripped 4 bases from V and 4 bases from J, with 13 bases between. V and J are TRBV29-1 and TRBJ1-1; D might be TRBD1 (5 bases). The sample in question was PBMCs, obtained before any cancer treatment. This clonotype was obtained from a man between 40 and 70 years old with stage II squamous cell lung carcinoma. CDR3 DNA sequence: TGCAGCGTTGTAAGGGGATTGGGCACTGAAGCTTTCTTT. Its translation: CSVVRGLGTEAFF.